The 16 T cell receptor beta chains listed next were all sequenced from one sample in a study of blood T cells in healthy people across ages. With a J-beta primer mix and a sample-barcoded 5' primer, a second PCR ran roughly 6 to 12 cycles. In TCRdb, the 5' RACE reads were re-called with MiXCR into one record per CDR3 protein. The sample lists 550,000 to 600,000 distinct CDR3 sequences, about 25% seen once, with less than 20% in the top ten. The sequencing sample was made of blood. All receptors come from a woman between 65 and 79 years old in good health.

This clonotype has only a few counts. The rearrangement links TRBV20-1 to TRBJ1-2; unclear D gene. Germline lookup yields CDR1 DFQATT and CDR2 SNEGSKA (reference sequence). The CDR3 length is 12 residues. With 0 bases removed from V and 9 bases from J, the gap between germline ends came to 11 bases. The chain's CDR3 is CSARDPGGSYTF. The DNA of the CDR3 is TGCAGTGCTAGAGATCCTGGCGGTAGCTACACCTTC.

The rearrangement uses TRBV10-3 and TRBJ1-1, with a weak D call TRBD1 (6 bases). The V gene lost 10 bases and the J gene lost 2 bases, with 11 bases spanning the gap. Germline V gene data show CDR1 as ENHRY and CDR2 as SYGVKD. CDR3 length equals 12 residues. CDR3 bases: TGTGCCACCACACAGGGTAACACTGAAGCTTTCTTT. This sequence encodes CATTQGNTEAFF.

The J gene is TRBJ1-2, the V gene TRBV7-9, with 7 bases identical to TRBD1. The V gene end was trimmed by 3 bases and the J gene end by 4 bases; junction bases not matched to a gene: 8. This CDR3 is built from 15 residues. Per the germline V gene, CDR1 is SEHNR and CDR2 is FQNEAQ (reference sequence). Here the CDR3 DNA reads TGTGCCAGCAGCTTTGCGGGACAGAAAACCTATGGCTACACCTTC. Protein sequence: CASSFAGQKTYGYTF.

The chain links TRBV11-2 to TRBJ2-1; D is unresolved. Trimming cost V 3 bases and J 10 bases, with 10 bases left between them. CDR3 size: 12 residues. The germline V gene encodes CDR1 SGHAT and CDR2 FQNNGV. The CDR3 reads CASSFTTQEQFF. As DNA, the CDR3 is TGTGCCAGCAGCTTTACAACACAGGAGCAGTTCTTC.

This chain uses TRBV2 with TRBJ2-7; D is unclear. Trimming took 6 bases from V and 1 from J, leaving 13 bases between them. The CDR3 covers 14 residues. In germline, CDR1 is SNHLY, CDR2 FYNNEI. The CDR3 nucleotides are TGTGCCAGCAGGCCCGGGCGGAGTTCCTACGAGCAGTACTTC. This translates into CASRPGRSSYEQYF.

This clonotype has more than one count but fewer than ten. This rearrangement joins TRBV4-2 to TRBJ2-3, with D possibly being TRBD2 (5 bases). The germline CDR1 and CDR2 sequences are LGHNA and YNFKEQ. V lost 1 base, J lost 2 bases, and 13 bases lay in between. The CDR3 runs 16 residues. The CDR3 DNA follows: TGTGCCAGCAGCCAAGGAACAGCGGAAATCACAGATACGCAGTATTTT. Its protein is CASSQGTAEITDTQYF.

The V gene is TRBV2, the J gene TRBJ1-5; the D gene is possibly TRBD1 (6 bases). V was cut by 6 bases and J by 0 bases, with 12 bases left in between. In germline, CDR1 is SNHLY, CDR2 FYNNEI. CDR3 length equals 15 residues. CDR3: CASRDLQGSNQPQHF. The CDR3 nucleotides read TGTGCCAGCAGGGACCTACAGGGTAGCAATCAGCCCCAGCATTTT. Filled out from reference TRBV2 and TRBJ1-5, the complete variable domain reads EPEVTQTPSHQVTQMGQEVILRCVPISNHLYFYWYRQILGQKVEFLVSFYNNEISEKSEIFDDQFSVERPDGSNFTLKIRSTKLEDSAMYFCASRDLQGSNQPQHFGDGTRLSIL.

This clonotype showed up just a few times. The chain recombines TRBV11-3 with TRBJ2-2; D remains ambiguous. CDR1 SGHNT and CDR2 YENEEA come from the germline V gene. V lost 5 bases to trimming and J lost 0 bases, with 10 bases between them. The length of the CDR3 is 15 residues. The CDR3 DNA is TGTGCCAGCAGCCTCGACTGGCCGAACACCGGGGAGCTGTTTTTT. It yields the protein CASSLDWPNTGELFF.

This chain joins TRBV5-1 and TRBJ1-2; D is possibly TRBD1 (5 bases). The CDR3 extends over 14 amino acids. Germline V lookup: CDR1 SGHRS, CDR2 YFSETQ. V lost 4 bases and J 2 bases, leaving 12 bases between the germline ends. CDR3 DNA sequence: TGCGCCAGCAGCGGAGGGACGGGGAACTATGGCTACACCTTC. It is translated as CASSGGTGNYGYTF.

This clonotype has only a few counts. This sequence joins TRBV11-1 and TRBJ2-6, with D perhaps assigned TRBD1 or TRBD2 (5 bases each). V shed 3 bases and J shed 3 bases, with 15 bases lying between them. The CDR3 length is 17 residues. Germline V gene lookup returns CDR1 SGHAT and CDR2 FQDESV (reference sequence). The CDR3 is CASSFWGSRYGANVLTF. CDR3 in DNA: TGTGCCAGCAGCTTTTGGGGGTCCCGGTATGGGGCCAACGTCCTGACTTTC.

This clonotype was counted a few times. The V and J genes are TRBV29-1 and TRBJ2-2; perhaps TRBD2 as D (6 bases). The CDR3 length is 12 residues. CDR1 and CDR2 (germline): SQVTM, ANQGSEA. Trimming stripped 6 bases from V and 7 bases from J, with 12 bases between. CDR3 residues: CSVPDGGGELFF. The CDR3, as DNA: TGCAGCGTCCCTGACGGGGGCGGGGAGCTGTTTTTT.

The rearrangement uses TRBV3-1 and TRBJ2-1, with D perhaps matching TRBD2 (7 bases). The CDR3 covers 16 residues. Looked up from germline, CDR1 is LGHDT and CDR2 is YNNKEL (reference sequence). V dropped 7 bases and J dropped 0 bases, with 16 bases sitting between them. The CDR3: CASTLVGGGSYNEQFF. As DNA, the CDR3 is TGTGCCAGCACTCTGGTAGGGGGGGGCTCCTACAATGAGCAGTTCTTC.

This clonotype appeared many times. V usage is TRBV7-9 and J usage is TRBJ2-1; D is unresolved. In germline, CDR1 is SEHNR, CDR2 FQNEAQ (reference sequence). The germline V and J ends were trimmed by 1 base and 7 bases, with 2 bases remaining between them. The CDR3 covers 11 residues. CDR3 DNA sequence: TGTGCCAGCAGCTTAGTAAATGAGCAGTTCTTC. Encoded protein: CASSLVNEQFF.

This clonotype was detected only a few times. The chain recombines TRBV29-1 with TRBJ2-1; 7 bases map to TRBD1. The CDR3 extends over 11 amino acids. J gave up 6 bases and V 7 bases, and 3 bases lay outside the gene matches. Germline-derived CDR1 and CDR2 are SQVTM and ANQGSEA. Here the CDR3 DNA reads TGCAGCGCTCACAGGGGCAATGAGCAGTTCTTC. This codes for CSAHRGNEQFF.

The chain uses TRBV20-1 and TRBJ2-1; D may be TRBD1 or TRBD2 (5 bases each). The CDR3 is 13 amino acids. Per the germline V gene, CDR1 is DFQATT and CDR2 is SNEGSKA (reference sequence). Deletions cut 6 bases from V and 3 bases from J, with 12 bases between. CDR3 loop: CSAPRDDYNEQFF. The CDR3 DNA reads TGCAGTGCGCCTCGGGACGACTACAATGAGCAGTTCTTC.

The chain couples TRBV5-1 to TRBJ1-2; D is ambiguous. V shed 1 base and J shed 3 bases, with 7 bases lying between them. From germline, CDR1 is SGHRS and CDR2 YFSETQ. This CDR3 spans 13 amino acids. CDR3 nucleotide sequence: TGCGCCAGCAGCTTGTCCCCGGACTATGGCTACACCTTC. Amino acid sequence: CASSLSPDYGYTF.